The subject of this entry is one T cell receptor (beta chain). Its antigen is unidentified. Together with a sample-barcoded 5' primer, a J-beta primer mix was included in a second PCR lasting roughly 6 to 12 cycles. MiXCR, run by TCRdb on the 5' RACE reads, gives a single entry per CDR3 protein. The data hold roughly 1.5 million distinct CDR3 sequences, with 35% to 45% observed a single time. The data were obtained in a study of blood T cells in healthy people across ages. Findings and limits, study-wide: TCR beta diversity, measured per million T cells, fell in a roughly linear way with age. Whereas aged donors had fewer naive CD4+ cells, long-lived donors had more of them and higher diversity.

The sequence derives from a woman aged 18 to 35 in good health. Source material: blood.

Here the CDR3 DNA reads TGTGCCAGCAGCGAGGGGGTAGCTGGAAACACCATATATTTT. This encodes CASSEGVAGNTIYF. The rearrangement joins TRBV9 to TRBJ1-3, with TRBD1 as a possible D gene (6 bases). The V end was cut by 3 bases, the J end by 2 bases, with 9 bases between. Germline V gene data show CDR1 as SGDLS and CDR2 as YYNGEE. This CDR3 is built from 14 residues.